This T cell receptor beta chain came from a study of shared clonotypes between healthy human individuals. Study in general: Researchers drew samples from a couple of women and three men aged 18 to 49.

Sequencing used immunoSEQ multiplex PCR; TCRdb keeps in-frame clones, though not all of them. The sample carries more than 2 million clones, around 95% recorded once. The ends lost 3 bases at V and 5 bases at J; junction bases unmatched: 6. This CDR3 has 14 amino acids. Germline V lookup: CDR1 SGHVS, CDR2 FQNEAQ. Sequencing was done on a sample of naive CD4+ T cells sorted from blood. Subset described: CD45RA+ positively selected. The chain couples TRBV7-8 to TRBJ1-2; 7 positions agree with TRBD1. The clonotype was recovered from a man younger than 35 in good health. The CDR3 sequence: CASSLRGTEYGYTF. Here the CDR3 DNA reads TGTGCCAGCAGCTTGCGCGGGACAGAATATGGCTACACCTTC. The full variable domain, with the rest looked up from reference TRBV7-8 and TRBJ1-2, is GAGVSQSPRYKVAKRGQDVALRCDPISGHVSLFWYQQALGQGPEFLTYFQNEAQLDKSGLPSDRFFAERPEGSVSTLKIQRTQQEDSAVYLCASSLRGTEYGYTFGSGTRLTVV.